These 5 T cell receptor beta chains came from one sample sequenced in a study of blood T cell repertoires in COVID-19. The data were produced by immunoSEQ multiplex PCR, yet TCRdb's version contains in-frame clones alone and is incomplete. The table has tens of thousands of clones, about 90% seen once. Sequenced: peripheral blood. The origin of the receptors is a human donor with active COVID-19. The donor label of this sample is uncertain.

This chain connects TRBV7-8 to TRBJ2-7, with D maybe TRBD2 (5 bases). Germline V lookup: CDR1 SGHVS, CDR2 FQNEAQ. V shed 6 bases and J shed 6 bases, with 12 bases lying between them. The CDR3 loop spans 12 amino acids. DNA of the CDR3: TGTGCCAGCAGACTTAAACGGGGCGAGCAGTACTTC. Translation: CASRLKRGEQYF.

This chain uses TRBV3-1 (or the pseudogene TRBV3-2) with TRBJ1-5, with a weak D call TRBD1 (5 bases). CDR3 length: 16 amino acids. Germline CDR1 LGHDT, CDR2 YNNKEL (reference sequence). V lost 4 bases and J 0 bases, leaving 13 bases between the germline ends. CDR3 nucleotides: TGTGCCAGCAGCCGTACGGGGGTTGGTAGCAATCAGCCCCAGCATTTT. This encodes CASSRTGVGSNQPQHF.

This clone was seen a few times. The chain employs TRBV27 and TRBJ2-2; D remains unclear. The germline gives CDR1 MNHEY, CDR2 SMNVEV (reference sequence). This CDR3 contains 18 residues. V was pared by 5 bases and J by 0 bases, with 19 bases between. In nucleotides, the CDR3 is TGTGCCAGCAGTCCTGAACTTTTGGGCGCAGCGAACACCGGGGAGCTGTTTTTT. As protein: CASSPELLGAANTGELFF.

The chain links TRBV7-2 to TRBJ2-2; D gene ambiguous. Per the germline V gene, CDR1 is SGHTA and CDR2 is FQGNSA. The CDR3 covers 16 residues. V lost 1 base and J 0 bases, leaving 9 bases between the germline ends. The CDR3 bases are TGTGCCAGCAGCTTAGATGCAGGCCCGAACACCGGGGAGCTGTTTTTT. Protein: CASSLDAGPNTGELFF.

The chain links TRBV2 to TRBJ2-1, with 11 bases matching TRBD2. This CDR3 region has 15 residues. In germline, CDR1 is SNHLY, CDR2 FYNNEI. V was clipped by 6 bases and J by 4 bases; unmatched bases: 5. The CDR3 protein is CASSPGTSGYNEQFF. The CDR3 nucleotides read TGTGCCAGCAGCCCCGGGACTAGCGGATACAATGAGCAGTTCTTC.